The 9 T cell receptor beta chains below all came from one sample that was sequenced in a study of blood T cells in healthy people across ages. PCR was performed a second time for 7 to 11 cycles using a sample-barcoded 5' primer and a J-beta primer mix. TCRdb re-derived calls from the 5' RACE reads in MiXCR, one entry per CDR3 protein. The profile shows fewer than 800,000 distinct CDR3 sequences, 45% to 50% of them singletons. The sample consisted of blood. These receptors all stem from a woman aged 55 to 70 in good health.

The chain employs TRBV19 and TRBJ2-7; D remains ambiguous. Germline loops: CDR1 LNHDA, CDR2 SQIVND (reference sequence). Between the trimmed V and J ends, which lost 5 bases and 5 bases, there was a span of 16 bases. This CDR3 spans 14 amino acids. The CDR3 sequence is CASSPSGRANEQYF. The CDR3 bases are TGTGCCAGTAGTCCCTCTGGGCGCGCTAACGAGCAGTACTTC. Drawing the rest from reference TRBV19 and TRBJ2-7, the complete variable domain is DGGITQSPKYLFRKEGQNVTLSCEQNLNHDAMYWYRQDPGQGLRLIYYSQIVNDFQKGDIAEGYSVSREKKESFPLTVTSAQKNPTAFYLCASSPSGRANEQYFGPGTRLTVT.

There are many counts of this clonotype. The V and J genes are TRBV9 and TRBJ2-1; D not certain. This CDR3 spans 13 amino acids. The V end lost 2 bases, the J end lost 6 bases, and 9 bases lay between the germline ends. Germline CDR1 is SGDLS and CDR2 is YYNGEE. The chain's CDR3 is CASSVATSNEQFF. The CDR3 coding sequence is TGTGCCAGCAGCGTGGCGACGTCCAATGAGCAGTTCTTC. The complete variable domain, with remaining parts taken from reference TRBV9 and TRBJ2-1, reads DSGVTQTPKHLITATGQRVTLRCSPRSGDLSVYWYQQSLDQGLQFLIQYYNGEERAKGNILERFSAQQFPDLHSELNLSSLELGDSALYFCASSVATSNEQFFGPGTRLTVL.

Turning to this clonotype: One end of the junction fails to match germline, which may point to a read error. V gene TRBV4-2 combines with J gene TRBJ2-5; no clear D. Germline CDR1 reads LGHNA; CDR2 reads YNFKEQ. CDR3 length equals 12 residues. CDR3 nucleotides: TGTGCCAGCGGCCAAGATAGCGAGACCCAGTACTTC. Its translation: CASGQDSETQYF.

CDR3 DNA sequence: TGTGCCAGCAGCTTAGAACTAGCGGGTTCCGGGGAGCTGTTTTTT. Protein: CASSLELAGSGELFF. The chain links TRBV7-9 to TRBJ2-2; 9 nucleotides line up with TRBD2. V gave up 1 base and J gave up 6 bases; unmatched junction bases: 3. From germline, CDR1 is SEHNR and CDR2 FQNEAQ (reference sequence). CDR3 length: 15 amino acids.

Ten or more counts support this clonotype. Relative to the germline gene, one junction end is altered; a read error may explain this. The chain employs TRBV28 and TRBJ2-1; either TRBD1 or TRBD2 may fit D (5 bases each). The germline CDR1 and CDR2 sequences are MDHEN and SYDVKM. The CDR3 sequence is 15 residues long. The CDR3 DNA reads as TGTGCTAGCAGCTTAGGGACGGGGTCCTACAATGAGCAGTTCTTC. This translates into CASSLGTGSYNEQFF.

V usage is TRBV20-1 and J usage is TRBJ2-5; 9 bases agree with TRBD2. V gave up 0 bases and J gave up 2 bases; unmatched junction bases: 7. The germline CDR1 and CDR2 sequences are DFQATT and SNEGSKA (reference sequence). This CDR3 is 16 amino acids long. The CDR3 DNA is TGCAGTGCTAGAGATCATACTAGCGGGCGGCAAGAGACCCAGTACTTC. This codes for CSARDHTSGRQETQYF.

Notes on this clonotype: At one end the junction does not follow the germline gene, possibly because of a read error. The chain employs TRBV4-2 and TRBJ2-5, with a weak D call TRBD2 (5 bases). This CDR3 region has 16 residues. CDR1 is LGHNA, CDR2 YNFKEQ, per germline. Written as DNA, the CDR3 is TGTGCCAGCAGCCGCCCGGACTGGTATAACCAAGAGACCCTGTACTTC. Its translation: CASSRPDWYNQETLYF.

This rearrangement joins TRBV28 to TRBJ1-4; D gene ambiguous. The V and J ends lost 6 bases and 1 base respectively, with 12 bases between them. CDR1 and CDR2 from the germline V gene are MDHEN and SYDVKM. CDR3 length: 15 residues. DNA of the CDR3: TGTGCCAGCAGCCCACCCACCCGAACTAATGAAAAACTGTTTTTT. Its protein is CASSPPTRTNEKLFF.

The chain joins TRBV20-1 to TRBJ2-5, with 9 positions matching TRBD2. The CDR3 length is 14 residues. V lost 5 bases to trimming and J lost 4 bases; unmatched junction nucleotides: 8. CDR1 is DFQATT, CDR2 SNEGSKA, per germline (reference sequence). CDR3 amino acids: CSARAGGTGETQYF. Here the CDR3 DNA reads TGCAGTGCTCGAGCGGGAGGCACAGGAGAGACCCAGTACTTC.